The 21 T cell receptor beta chains below were found in one sample sequenced in a study of cytomegalovirus exposure and HLA in healthy donors. Method: immunoSEQ multiplex PCR; TCRdb's copy keeps in-frame clones and lacks some. In the table there are more than 200,000 clones, roughly 84% of which are singletons. The material sequenced was PBMCs. These receptors were obtained from a man aged 18 to 30 in good health and CMV-seropositive.

The chain uses TRBV27 and TRBJ1-4; D is ambiguous. The germline gives CDR1 MNHEY, CDR2 SMNVEV (reference sequence). The CDR3 has 19 amino acids. V lost 1 base and J lost 8, with 26 bases in between. CDR3 protein: CASSLFAAEQGSPGEKLFF. DNA for the CDR3: TGTGCCAGCAGTTTATTTGCGGCGGAACAAGGGAGCCCAGGAGAAAAACTGTTTTTT.

CDR3 protein: CASSPGLAWDTQYF. For the CDR3, the DNA is TGTGCCAGCAGCCCGGGACTAGCATGGGATACGCAGTATTTT. This chain connects TRBV7-9 to TRBJ2-3; 9 bases align to TRBD2. V shed 5 bases, J shed 6 bases, and the junction held 6 bases outside the gene matches. Germline V CDR1 and CDR2: SEHNR, FQNEAQ (reference sequence). The CDR3 covers 14 residues. The entire variable domain, with the rest obtained from reference TRBV7-9 and TRBJ2-3, is as follows: DTGVSQNPRHKITKRGQNVTFRCDPISEHNRLYWYRQTLGQGPEFLTYFQNEAQLEKSRLLSDRFSAERPKGSFSTLEIQRTEQGDSAMYLCASSPGLAWDTQYFGPGTRLTVL.

This chain uses TRBV11-3 with TRBJ2-1, with a tentative D call TRBD2 (5 bases). Looked up from germline, CDR1 is SGHNT and CDR2 is YENEEA. V shed 5 bases and J shed 5 bases, with 10 bases lying between them. The CDR3 length is 13 residues. This CDR3 is CASSGSTDNEQFF. In DNA form, the CDR3 reads TGTGCCAGCAGCGGGAGTACCGACAATGAGCAGTTCTTC.

This chain connects TRBV14 to TRBJ2-7, with 10 nucleotides matching TRBD2. Germline lookup yields CDR1 SGHDN and CDR2 FVKESK. After removal of 4 bases from V and 6 bases from J, the junction contained 3 bases not matched to a gene. CDR3 length equals 13 residues. This CDR3 is CASSPLAGVEQYF. The CDR3 DNA sequence: TGTGCCAGCAGCCCTCTAGCGGGAGTCGAGCAGTACTTC.

The chain combines TRBV7-6 with TRBJ2-7, with D maybe TRBD2 (6 bases). Per germline, CDR1 SGHVS and CDR2 FNYEAQ. Between the trimmed V and J ends, which lost 0 bases and 0 bases, there was a span of 12 bases. This CDR3 has 16 amino acids. CDR3 sequence reads: CASSLAYSGSSYEQYF. DNA for the CDR3: TGTGCCAGCAGCTTAGCATATAGCGGAAGCTCCTACGAGCAGTACTTC.

The chain joins TRBV6-5 to TRBJ1-2; D ambiguous. CDR3 length equals 15 residues. Germline CDR1 reads MNHEY; CDR2 reads SVGAGI. V was clipped by 6 bases and J by 0 bases, with 14 bases between them. The CDR3 DNA sequence: TGTGCCAGCAGCCAAAAGACGGGGTCTAACTATGGCTACACCTTC. It encodes CASSQKTGSNYGYTF.

As DNA, the CDR3 is TGTGCCAGCTCACCACAAAAAGTGACAGTAAATCAGCCCCAGCATTTT. As protein: CASSPQKVTVNQPQHF. The gene calls are TRBV18 and TRBJ1-5; maybe TRBD1 (5 bases). CDR1 is KGHSH and CDR2 is LQKENI in the germline V gene. V was clipped by 1 base and J by 4 bases, with 14 bases between them. This CDR3 is 16 amino acids long.

This chain connects TRBV27 to TRBJ2-4; TRBD1 or TRBD2 may be the D gene (5 bases each). This CDR3 has 14 residues. The V gene's germline CDR1 is MNHEY and CDR2 SMNVEV (reference sequence). Between the trimmed V and J ends, which lost 2 bases and 8 bases, there was a span of 13 bases. CDR3 nucleotide sequence: TGTGCCAGCAGTTTAACTCCTCTGGGGGACATTCAGTACTTC. Its translation: CASSLTPLGDIQYF.

This clone was recorded a few times. The chain has TRBV19 and TRBJ1-4; tentative D call: TRBD1 (6 bases). The CDR3 covers 13 residues. The germline V gene encodes CDR1 LNHDA and CDR2 SQIVND (reference sequence). V was shortened by 3 bases and J by 8 bases, with 10 bases between the two germline ends. The CDR3 nucleotides read TGTGCCAGTAGTATTCGGGGGCCCGAAAAACTGTTTTTT. Its protein product is CASSIRGPEKLFF.

The chain uses TRBV27 and TRBJ2-2, with D possibly TRBD2 on 5 matching bases. In germline, CDR1 is MNHEY, CDR2 SMNVEV (reference sequence). This CDR3 contains 17 residues. V was cut by 1 base and J by 0 bases, with 12 bases left in between. The CDR3 nucleotides read TGTGCCAGCAGTTTATTGAGCAGGACTCCGAACACCGGGGAGCTGTTTTTT. This codes for CASSLLSRTPNTGELFF.

Here the CDR3 reads CASSHGADYEQYF. The CDR3 DNA follows: TGTGCCAGCAGCCACGGGGCCGACTACGAGCAGTACTTC. The rearrangement uses TRBV11-2 and TRBJ2-7, with D perhaps matching TRBD1 or TRBD2 (5 bases each). Trimming left V 5 bases short and J 3 bases short, with 11 bases between. CDR1 is SGHAT and CDR2 is FQNNGV in the germline V gene. This CDR3 has 13 residues.

This clone was seen more than once but under ten times. The chain carries TRBV14 and TRBJ1-1; D unresolved. Germline loops: CDR1 SGHDN, CDR2 FVKESK. V dropped 4 bases and J dropped 4 bases, with 10 bases sitting between them. CDR3 size: 13 residues. The CDR3 spells CASSPGPGTEAFF. CDR3 DNA sequence: TGTGCCAGCAGCCCGGGCCCGGGCACTGAAGCTTTCTTT.

The chain recombines TRBV5-1 with TRBJ2-2; D is unresolved. V was trimmed by 2 bases and J by 2 bases, leaving 10 bases between them. This CDR3 contains 15 residues. Germline V gene lookup returns CDR1 SGHRS and CDR2 YFSETQ. The CDR3 here is CASSFLAANTGELFF. The CDR3 DNA sequence: TGCGCCAGCAGCTTTCTTGCGGCTAACACCGGGGAGCTGTTTTTT.

CDR3 nucleotide sequence: TGCGCCAGCAGCCAAGATCGGGGTCAGGGGGAATGGATCAGTGCCAAAAACATTCAGTACTTC. This translates into CASSQDRGQGEWISAKNIQYF. The chain couples TRBV4-3 to TRBJ2-4, with TRBD1 identical over 7 bases. Germline CDR1 is LGHNA and CDR2 is YSLEER. V was pared by 0 bases and J by 1 base, with 18 bases of the junction left unmatched. This CDR3 is built from 21 residues.

This chain joins TRBV28 and TRBJ1-4; unclear D gene. The CDR3 length is 17 residues. Germline V lookup: CDR1 MDHEN, CDR2 SYDVKM. The ends were cut back, 4 bases at V and 0 bases at J, with 15 bases in the middle. CDR3 loop: CASSSILPPPTNEKLFF. DNA of the CDR3: TGTGCCAGCAGTTCTATACTGCCCCCTCCAACTAATGAAAAACTGTTTTTT.

The V call is TRBV18, the J call TRBJ2-7, with 7 positions matching TRBD2. Losses at the gene ends were 6 bases for V and 4 bases for J; bases not matched to a gene: 12. Per germline, CDR1 KGHSH and CDR2 LQKENI. The CDR3 has 15 residues. The CDR3 DNA reads TGTGCCAGCTCTCCCCCCTCGGGGGGAGGTTACGAGCAGTACTTC. It codes for CASSPPSGGGYEQYF.

This clone has only a few counts. The V and J genes are TRBV29-1 and TRBJ1-1, with unresolved D. The V end lost 4 bases, the J end lost 6 bases, and 6 bases lay between the germline ends. CDR1 and CDR2 (germline): SQVTM, ANQGSEA. This CDR3 comprises 10 residues. The DNA for the CDR3 is TGCAGCGTTGTACGCGCTGAAGCTTTCTTT. This sequence encodes CSVVRAEAFF.

V gene TRBV19 combines with J gene TRBJ1-2, with D possibly matching TRBD1 (5 bases). Germline lookup yields CDR1 LNHDA and CDR2 SQIVND (reference sequence). The CDR3 length is 14 residues. Trimming removed 0 bases at V and 2 bases at J, with 7 bases between. CDR3 sequence reads: CASSIDYRNYGYTF. The CDR3 DNA follows: TGTGCCAGTAGTATAGATTACAGGAACTATGGCTACACCTTC.

The rearrangement joins TRBV2 to TRBJ2-5; no clear D. Germline V gene data show CDR1 as SNHLY and CDR2 as FYNNEI. Deletions cut 1 base from V and 9 bases from J, with 15 bases between. CDR3 length equals 14 residues. The CDR3 is CASSEDVRLVSQYF. The DNA of the CDR3 is TGTGCCAGCAGTGAAGACGTCAGGCTCGTCTCCCAGTACTTC.

V is TRBV5-1 and J is TRBJ2-3; 8 nucleotides agree with TRBD2. CDR1 is SGHRS and CDR2 is YFSETQ in the germline V gene. This CDR3 region has 18 residues. After removal of 1 base from V and 2 bases from J, the junction contained 12 bases not matched to a gene. The CDR3 DNA is TGCGCCAGCAGCTTGATATGGGCTAGCGGGTCATACACAGATACGCAGTATTTT. Its protein product is CASSLIWASGSYTDTQYF.

This rearrangement joins TRBV21-1 to TRBJ1-5. TRBV21-1 represents a pseudogene. CDR3 length: 16 residues. Here the CDR3 reads CASSLRAGGANQPQHF. The DNA of the CDR3 is TGTGCCAGCAGCCTCAGGGCGGGAGGGGCCAATCAGCCCCAGCATTTT.